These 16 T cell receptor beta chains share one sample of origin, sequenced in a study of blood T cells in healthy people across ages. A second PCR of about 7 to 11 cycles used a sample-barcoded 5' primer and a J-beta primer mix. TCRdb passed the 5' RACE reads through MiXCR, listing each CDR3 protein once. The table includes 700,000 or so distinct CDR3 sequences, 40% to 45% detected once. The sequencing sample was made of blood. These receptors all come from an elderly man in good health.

This CDR3 is CASSLSAWDEQYF. In nucleotides, the CDR3 is TGTGCCAGCAGTCTCTCCGCCTGGGACGAGCAGTACTTC. The gene calls are TRBV6-2 or TRBV6-3 and TRBJ2-4; D is ambiguous. The assigned J gene may be wrong: the sequence end matches TRBJ2-7 better. Germline values: CDR1 MNHEY, CDR2 SVGEGT. The CDR3 is 13 residues long.

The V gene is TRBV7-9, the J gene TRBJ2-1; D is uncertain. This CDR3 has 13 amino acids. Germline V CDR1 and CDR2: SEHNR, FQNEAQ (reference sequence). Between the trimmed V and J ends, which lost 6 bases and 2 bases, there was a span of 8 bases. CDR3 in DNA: TGTGCCAGCAGTCCCATCCCCTACAATGAGCAGTTCTTC. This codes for CASSPIPYNEQFF.

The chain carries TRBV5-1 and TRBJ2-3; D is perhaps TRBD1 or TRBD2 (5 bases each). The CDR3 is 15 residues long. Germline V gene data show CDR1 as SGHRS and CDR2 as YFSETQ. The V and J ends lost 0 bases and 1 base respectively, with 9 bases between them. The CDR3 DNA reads TGCGCCAGCAGCTTGGACGGGACCCGCACAGATACGCAGTATTTT. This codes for CASSLDGTRTDTQYF. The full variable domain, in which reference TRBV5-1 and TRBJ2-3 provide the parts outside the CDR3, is KAGVTQTPRYLIKTRGQQVTLSCSPISGHRSVSWYQQTPGQGLQFLFEYFSETQRNKGNFPGRFSGRQFSNSRSEMNVSTLELGDSALYLCASSLDGTRTDTQYFGPGTRLTVL.

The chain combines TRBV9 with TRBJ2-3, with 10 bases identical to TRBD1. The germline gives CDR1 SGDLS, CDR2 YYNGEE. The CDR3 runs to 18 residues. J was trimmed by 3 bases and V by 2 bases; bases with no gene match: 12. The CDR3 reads CASSVDPPWDRGTDTQYF. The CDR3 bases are TGTGCCAGCAGCGTGGACCCCCCCTGGGACAGGGGAACAGATACGCAGTATTTT.

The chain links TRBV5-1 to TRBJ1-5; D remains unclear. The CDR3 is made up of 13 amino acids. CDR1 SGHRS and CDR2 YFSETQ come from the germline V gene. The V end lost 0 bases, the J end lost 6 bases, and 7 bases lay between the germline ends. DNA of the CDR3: TGCGCCAGCAGCTTGGTCCCCTTTCAGCCCCAGCATTTT. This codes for CASSLVPFQPQHF. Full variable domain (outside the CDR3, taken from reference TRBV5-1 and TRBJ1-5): KAGVTQTPRYLIKTRGQQVTLSCSPISGHRSVSWYQQTPGQGLQFLFEYFSETQRNKGNFPGRFSGRQFSNSRSEMNVSTLELGDSALYLCASSLVPFQPQHFGDGTRLSIL.

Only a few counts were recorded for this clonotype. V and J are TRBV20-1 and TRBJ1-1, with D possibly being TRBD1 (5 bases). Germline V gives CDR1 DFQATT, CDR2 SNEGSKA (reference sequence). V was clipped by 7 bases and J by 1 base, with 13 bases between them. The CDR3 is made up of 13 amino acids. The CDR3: CSVAGARNTEAFF. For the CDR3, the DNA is TGCAGTGTCGCCGGGGCTAGGAACACTGAAGCTTTCTTT.

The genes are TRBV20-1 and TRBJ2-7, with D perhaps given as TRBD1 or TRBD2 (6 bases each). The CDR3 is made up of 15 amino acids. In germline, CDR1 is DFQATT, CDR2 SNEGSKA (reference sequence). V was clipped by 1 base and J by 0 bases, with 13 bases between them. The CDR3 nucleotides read TGCAGTGCTAGAGTGGGGGGACATCCCTCCTACGAGCAGTACTTC. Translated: CSARVGGHPSYEQYF.

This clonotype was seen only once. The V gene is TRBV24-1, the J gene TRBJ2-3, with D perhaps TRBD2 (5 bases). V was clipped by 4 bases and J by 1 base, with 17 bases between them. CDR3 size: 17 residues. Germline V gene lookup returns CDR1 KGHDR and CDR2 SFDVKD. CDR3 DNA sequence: TGTGCCACCAGTGACCGCGGACTTCGAGTGGGCACAGATACGCAGTATTTT. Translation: CATSDRGLRVGTDTQYF.

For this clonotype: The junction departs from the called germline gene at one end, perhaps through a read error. This chain's CDR3 is CACSSPRTAEGYGYTF. The CDR3 nucleotides read TGTGCCTGCAGTTCCCCCCGGACAGCGGAAGGTTATGGCTACACCTTC. This chain joins TRBV6-5 and TRBJ1-2; maybe TRBD1 (6 bases). This CDR3 has 16 amino acids. Germline V CDR1 and CDR2: MNHEY, SVGAGI.

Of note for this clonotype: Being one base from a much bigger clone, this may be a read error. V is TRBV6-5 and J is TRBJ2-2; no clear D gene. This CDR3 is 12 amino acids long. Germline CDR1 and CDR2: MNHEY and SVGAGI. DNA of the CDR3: TGTGCCAACAGTTTGACAATCGGGGAGCTGTTTTTT. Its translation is CANSLTIGELFF.

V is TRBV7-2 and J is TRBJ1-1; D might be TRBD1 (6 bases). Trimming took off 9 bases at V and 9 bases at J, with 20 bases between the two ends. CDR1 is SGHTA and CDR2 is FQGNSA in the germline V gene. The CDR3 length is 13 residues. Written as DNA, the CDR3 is TGTGCCAGACGCCCTCAGGGGCGGCGAAAAGCTTTCTTT. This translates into CARRPQGRRKAFF.

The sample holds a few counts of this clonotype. Written as DNA, the CDR3 is TGTGCCACCAGCAGAGATCCTTTGGGGTCTCCCTTAAATGAGCAGTTCTTC. As protein: CATSRDPLGSPLNEQFF. The V call is TRBV15, the J call TRBJ2-1; D not resolved. In germline, CDR1 is LNHNV, CDR2 YYDKDF (reference sequence). V lost 0 bases and J lost 7, with 19 bases in between. This CDR3 comprises 17 residues.

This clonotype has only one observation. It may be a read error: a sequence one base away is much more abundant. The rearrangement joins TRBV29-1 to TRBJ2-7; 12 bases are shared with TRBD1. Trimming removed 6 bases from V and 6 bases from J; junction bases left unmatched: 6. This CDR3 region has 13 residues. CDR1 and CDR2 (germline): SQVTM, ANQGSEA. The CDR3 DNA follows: TGCAGCGTCGGGACAGGGGGCGCGTGCGAGCAGTACTTC. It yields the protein CSVGTGGACEQYF.

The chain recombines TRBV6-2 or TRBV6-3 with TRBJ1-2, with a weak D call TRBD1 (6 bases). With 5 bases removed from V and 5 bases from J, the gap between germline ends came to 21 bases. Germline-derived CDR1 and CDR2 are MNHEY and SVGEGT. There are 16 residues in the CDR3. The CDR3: CASSEERTDTPYGYTF. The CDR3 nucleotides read TGTGCCAGCAGTGAGGAACGGACAGACACACCATATGGCTACACCTTC.

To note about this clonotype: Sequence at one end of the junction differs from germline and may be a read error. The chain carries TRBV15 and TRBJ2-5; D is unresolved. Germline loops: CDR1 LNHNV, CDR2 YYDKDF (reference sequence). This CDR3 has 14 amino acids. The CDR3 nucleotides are TGTGCCACCTGCAGAGGTGCGGTCCAAGAGACCCAGTACTTC. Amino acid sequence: CATCRGAVQETQYF.

CDR3 residues: CASSQPSGRGGNEQFF. CDR3 bases: TGTGCCAGCAGCCAACCTAGCGGGAGGGGCGGTAATGAGCAGTTCTTC. V usage is TRBV4-2 and J usage is TRBJ2-1; TRBD2 matches 12 bases. V lost 2 bases and J lost 7; bases outside the gene matches: 6. CDR1 and CDR2 from the germline V gene are LGHNA and YNFKEQ. This CDR3 is built from 16 residues.